The rows below give T cell receptor beta chains drawn from one sample of a study of shared clonotypes between healthy human individuals. Assay used: immunoSEQ multiplex PCR; TCRdb lists only in-frame clones, some missing. Of around 1,900,000 clones listed, just over 90% are singletons. Sequencing input: naive CD8+ T cells from PBMCs. These receptors were obtained from a man aged 18-30 years in good health. Some clones in this sample may be carry-over from other donors' samples. CDR3s include the opening cysteine and the closing phenylalanine or tryptophan. A D gene is named only where the DNA matches it firmly. Clone sizes are given selectively: once, few, many, or a class where the clone is expanded.

abundance: once; d_gene: -; v_gene: TRBV27; j_gene: TRBJ2-3; CDR3nt: TGTGCCAGCCGGAGTCGCTTCCCAGATACGCAGTATTTT; CDR3aa: CASRSRFPDTQYF
abundance: -; d_gene: -; v_gene: TRBV4-3; j_gene: TRBJ2-7; CDR3nt: TGCGCCAGCAGCCAAGTCCATATCGTTCAAGGCTACCTCTCCTACGAGCAGTACTTC; CDR3aa: CASSQVHIVQGYLSYEQYF
abundance: -; d_gene: TRBD1; v_gene: TRBV11-2; j_gene: TRBJ1-4; CDR3nt: TGTGCCAGCAGCCCCGTGGGGACAGGGAATGAAAAACTGTTTTTT; CDR3aa: CASSPVGTGNEKLFF
abundance: -; d_gene: -; v_gene: TRBV19; j_gene: TRBJ1-5; CDR3nt: TGTGCCAGTAGTGTCTGGGTGAGCAATCAGCCCCAGCATTTT; CDR3aa: CASSVWVSNQPQHF
abundance: -; d_gene: TRBD1; v_gene: TRBV18; j_gene: TRBJ2-7; CDR3nt: TGTGCCAGCTCACCGCGGGACAGGGGTAACTACGAGCAGTACTTC; CDR3aa: CASSPRDRGNYEQYF
abundance: once; d_gene: -; v_gene: TRBV27; j_gene: TRBJ2-5; CDR3nt: TGTGCCAGCAGTCCCCTGTACCAAGAGACCCAGTACTTC; CDR3aa: CASSPLYQETQYF
abundance: -; d_gene: -; v_gene: TRBV7-9; j_gene: TRBJ2-7; CDR3nt: TGTGCCAGCAGCAAGGACGCGAACTACGAGCAGTACTTC; CDR3aa: CASSKDANYEQYF
abundance: -; d_gene: -; v_gene: TRBV7-9; j_gene: TRBJ1-4; CDR3nt: TGTGCCAGCAGCTTGTCAGGGTTGAATGAAAAACTGTTTTTT; CDR3aa: CASSLSGLNEKLFF
abundance: -; d_gene: -; v_gene: TRBV9; j_gene: TRBJ2-2; CDR3nt: TGTGCCAGCACGGAGACAGGCAACACCGGGGAGCTGTTTTTT; CDR3aa: CASTETGNTGELFF
abundance: once; d_gene: TRBD2; v_gene: TRBV7-2; j_gene: TRBJ2-1; CDR3nt: TGTGCCAGCAGCCCGTTTGTATTAGCGGGAGAGAGGAATGAGCAGTTCTTC; CDR3aa: CASSPFVLAGERNEQFF
abundance: -; d_gene: -; v_gene: TRBV19; j_gene: TRBJ1-1; CDR3nt: TGTGCCAGTAGTATAAAGGCGGTAATCGAAGGGGACACTGAAGCTTTCTTT; CDR3aa: CASSIKAVIEGDTEAFF
abundance: -; d_gene: -; v_gene: TRBV10-2; j_gene: TRBJ1-2; CDR3nt: TGCGCCAGCAGTGAGTCAAGGGGGGGATCTGGCTACACCTTC; CDR3aa: CASSESRGGSGYTF
abundance: -; d_gene: -; v_gene: TRBV28; j_gene: TRBJ2-2; CDR3nt: TGTGCCAGCACCATGGAGGAACCCGGGGAGCTGTTTTTT; CDR3aa: CASTMEEPGELFF
abundance: once; d_gene: TRBD1; v_gene: TRBV5-1; j_gene: TRBJ2-2; CDR3nt: TGCGCCAGCAGCCCCGGGACAGGGGGTCTCGCCGGGGAGCTGTTTTTT; CDR3aa: CASSPGTGGLAGELFF
abundance: -; d_gene: TRBD2; v_gene: TRBV19; j_gene: TRBJ2-7; CDR3nt: TGTGCCAGTAGTATGGGGGCTAGCGGGTCCTCCAGCTCCTACGAGCAGTACTTC; CDR3aa: CASSMGASGSSSSYEQYF
abundance: -; d_gene: TRBD1; v_gene: TRBV9; j_gene: TRBJ1-4; CDR3nt: TGTGCCAGCAGCGTGAGTACGGGACAGGCGAATGAAAAACTGTTTTTT; CDR3aa: CASSVSTGQANEKLFF
abundance: -; d_gene: TRBD1; v_gene: TRBV5-1; j_gene: TRBJ1-1; CDR3nt: TGCGCCAGCAGCCTTTCGGGGACAGGGGGCGTAGCTTTCTTT; CDR3aa: CASSLSGTGGVAFF
abundance: few; d_gene: -; v_gene: TRBV19; j_gene: TRBJ2-2; CDR3nt: TGTGCCAGTAGTATAGGAGGGGCCGGGGAGCTGTTTTTT; CDR3aa: CASSIGGAGELFF
abundance: -; d_gene: -; v_gene: TRBV28; j_gene: TRBJ2-3; CDR3nt: TGTGCCAGCAGTTTGTCGGGGTATAGCACAGATACGCAGTATTTT; CDR3aa: CASSLSGYSTDTQYF
abundance: -; d_gene: -; v_gene: TRBV6-6; j_gene: TRBJ2-7; CDR3nt: TGTGCCAGCGGAAGCGACAGGTCCCCCTACGAGCAGTACTTC; CDR3aa: CASGSDRSPYEQYF
abundance: -; d_gene: TRBD2; v_gene: TRBV7-8; j_gene: TRBJ2-7; CDR3nt: TGTGCCAGCAGCCCCCCGTACGGGAGGGGTTCCTACGAGCAGTACTTC; CDR3aa: CASSPPYGRGSYEQYF
abundance: -; d_gene: -; v_gene: TRBV27; j_gene: TRBJ2-7; CDR3nt: TGTGCCAGCAGTTTTGTTGAGAACCTGTACGAGCAGTACTTC; CDR3aa: CASSFVENLYEQYF
abundance: -; d_gene: -; v_gene: TRBV7-2; j_gene: TRBJ2-1; CDR3nt: TGTGCCAGCAGCTTAACGTCCCTCTGGCTCAATGAGCAGTTCTTC; CDR3aa: CASSLTSLWLNEQFF
abundance: -; d_gene: -; v_gene: TRBV27; j_gene: TRBJ1-4; CDR3nt: TGTGCCAGCAGCGACCAGGGTAGTAATGAAAAACTGTTTTTT; CDR3aa: CASSDQGSNEKLFF
abundance: -; d_gene: TRBD1; v_gene: TRBV27; j_gene: TRBJ2-7; CDR3nt: TGTGCCAGCAGTTTAAAGAGACAGGGATACGAGCAGTACTTC; CDR3aa: CASSLKRQGYEQYF
abundance: -; d_gene: TRBD2; v_gene: TRBV28; j_gene: TRBJ2-4; CDR3nt: TGTGCCAGCAGTCATCGTCCGGCAATCAGTAGCGGGGGGCTAGCCAAAAACATTCAGTACTTC; CDR3aa: CASSHRPAISSGGLAKNIQYF
abundance: -; d_gene: -; v_gene: TRBV9; j_gene: TRBJ2-7; CDR3nt: TGTGCCAGCAGCCCCGACAGGTATAGCTCCTACGAGCAGTACTTC; CDR3aa: CASSPDRYSSYEQYF
abundance: -; d_gene: TRBD1; v_gene: TRBV7-9; j_gene: TRBJ1-1; CDR3nt: TGTGCCAGCAGCTTGGGGACAGGGGTAGGGAACACTGAAGCTTTCTTT; CDR3aa: CASSLGTGVGNTEAFF
abundance: once; d_gene: TRBD1; v_gene: TRBV18; j_gene: TRBJ1-1; CDR3nt: TGTGCCAGCTCACTTTATCCGGGACAGTGGGGAACTGAAGCTTTCTTT; CDR3aa: CASSLYPGQWGTEAFF
abundance: -; d_gene: -; v_gene: TRBV19; j_gene: TRBJ1-5; CDR3nt: TGTGCCAGTAGTCACCAGGGGATCGATCAGCCCCAGCATTTT; CDR3aa: CASSHQGIDQPQHF
abundance: -; d_gene: -; v_gene: TRBV28; j_gene: TRBJ2-2; CDR3nt: TGTGCCAGCAGTTTATGGGGGGACGACGGGGAGCTGTTTTTT; CDR3aa: CASSLWGDDGELFF
abundance: -; d_gene: TRBD1; v_gene: TRBV4-3; j_gene: TRBJ2-7; CDR3nt: TGCGCCAGCAGCCAAGATAACAGGGGGCCCTACGAGCAGTACTTC; CDR3aa: CASSQDNRGPYEQYF
abundance: -; d_gene: TRBD1; v_gene: TRBV7-9; j_gene: TRBJ1-1; CDR3nt: TGTGCCAGCAGGTGGGACAGGGGTAACACTGAAGCTTTCTTT; CDR3aa: CASRWDRGNTEAFF
abundance: -; d_gene: TRBD2; v_gene: TRBV4-2; j_gene: TRBJ2-3; CDR3nt: TGTGCCAGCAGCCAAGAAATCCGGGAGGCCTCACCCGATACGCAGTATTTT; CDR3aa: CASSQEIREASPDTQYF